This TCR beta chain is drawn from a study of neurological immune-mediated disorders. Overall study findings and caveats: According to phylogenetic grouping, one related-CDR3 cluster, a possible signature, contained the repertoires of 18 of 34 multiple sclerosis patients. The most TCR clonal expansion was seen in HTLV-1-associated myelopathy, whereas the least was seen in multiple sclerosis, below the level in healthy controls.

One entry per CDR3 protein results from TCRdb running MiXCR on the 5' RACE reads. The sample lists tens of thousands of distinct CDR3 sequences, roughly 3.5% seen once, with 2.5% to 3% in the top ten. Unsorted libraries were generated from 2 million PBMCs. These cells had been stored in RNAlater at -80 C. Many counts were recorded for this clonotype. Its specificity is unknown. Trimming removed 2 bases from V and 4 bases from J, with 9 bases in between. The CDR3 contains 14 residues. The sample consisted of PBMCs. The chain recombines TRBV12-3 or TRBV12-4 with TRBJ2-1; D remains unclear. The receptor comes from a woman between 45 and 60 years old with multiple sclerosis. The CDR3 is CASSLNSQYNEQFF. In DNA form, the CDR3 reads TGTGCCAGCAGTTTAAATTCCCAATACAATGAGCAGTTCTTC.